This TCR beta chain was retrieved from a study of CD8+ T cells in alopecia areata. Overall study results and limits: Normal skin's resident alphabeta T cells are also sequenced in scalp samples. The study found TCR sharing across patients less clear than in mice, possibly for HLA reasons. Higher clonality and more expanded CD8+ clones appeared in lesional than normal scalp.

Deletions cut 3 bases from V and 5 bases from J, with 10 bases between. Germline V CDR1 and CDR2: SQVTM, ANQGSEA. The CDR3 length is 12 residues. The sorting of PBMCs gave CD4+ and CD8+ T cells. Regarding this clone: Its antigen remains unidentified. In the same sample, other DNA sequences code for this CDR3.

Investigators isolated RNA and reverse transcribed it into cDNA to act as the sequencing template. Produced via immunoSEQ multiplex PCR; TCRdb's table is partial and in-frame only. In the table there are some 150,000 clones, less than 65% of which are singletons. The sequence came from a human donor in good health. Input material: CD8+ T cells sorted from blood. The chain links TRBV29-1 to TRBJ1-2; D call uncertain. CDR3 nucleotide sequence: TGCAGCGTTGAGGCCAGGAGTTATGGCTACACCTTC. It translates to CSVEARSYGYTF.